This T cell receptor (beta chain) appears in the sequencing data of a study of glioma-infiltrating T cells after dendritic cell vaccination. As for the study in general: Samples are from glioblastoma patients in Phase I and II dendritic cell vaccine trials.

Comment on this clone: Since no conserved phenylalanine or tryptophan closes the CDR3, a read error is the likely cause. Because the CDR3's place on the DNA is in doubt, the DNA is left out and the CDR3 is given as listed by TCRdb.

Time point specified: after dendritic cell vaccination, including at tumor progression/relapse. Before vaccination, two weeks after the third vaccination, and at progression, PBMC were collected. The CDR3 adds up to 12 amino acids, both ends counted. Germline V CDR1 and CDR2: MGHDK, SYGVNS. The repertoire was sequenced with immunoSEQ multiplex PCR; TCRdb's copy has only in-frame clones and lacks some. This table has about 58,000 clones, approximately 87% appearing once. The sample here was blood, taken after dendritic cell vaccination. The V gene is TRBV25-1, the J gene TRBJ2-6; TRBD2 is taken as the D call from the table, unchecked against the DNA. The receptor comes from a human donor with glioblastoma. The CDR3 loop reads CASSGGGPSIVL.